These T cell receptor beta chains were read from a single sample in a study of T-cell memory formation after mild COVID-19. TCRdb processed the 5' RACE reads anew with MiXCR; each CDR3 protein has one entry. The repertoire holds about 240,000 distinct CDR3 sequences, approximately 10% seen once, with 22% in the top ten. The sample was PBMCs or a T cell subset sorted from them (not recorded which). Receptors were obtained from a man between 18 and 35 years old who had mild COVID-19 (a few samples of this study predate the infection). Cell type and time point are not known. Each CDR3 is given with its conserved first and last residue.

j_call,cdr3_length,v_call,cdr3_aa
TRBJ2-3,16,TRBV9,CASSVAPGGDTDTQYF
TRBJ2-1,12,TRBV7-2,CASSFQGRGQFF
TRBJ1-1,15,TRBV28,CASTIRGGGNTEAFF
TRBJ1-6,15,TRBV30,CAWRKRAADNSPLHF
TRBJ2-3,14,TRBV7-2,CASSLRQGTPSQYF
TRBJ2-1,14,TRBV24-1,CATSDFTKGSEQFF
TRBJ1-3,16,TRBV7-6,CASSLAGSNSGNTIYF
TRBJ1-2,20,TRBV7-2,CASSLSVLFFRQGANYGYTF
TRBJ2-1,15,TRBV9,CASSVAQRGYNEQFF
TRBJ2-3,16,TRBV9,CASSAPTSGVTDTQYF
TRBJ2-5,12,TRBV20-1,CSAHRGQETQYF
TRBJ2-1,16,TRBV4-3,CASSQEFPRAFGEQFF
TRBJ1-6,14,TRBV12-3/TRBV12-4,CASGSGTVNSPLHF
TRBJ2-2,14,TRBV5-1,CASRTAGGMGELFF
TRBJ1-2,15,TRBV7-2,CASSPGDSTVRGYTF
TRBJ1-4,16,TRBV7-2,CASSRRTGSPGEKLFF
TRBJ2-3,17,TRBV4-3,CASSQPSGLASPDTQYF
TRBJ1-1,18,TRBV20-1,CSAIATQGAGVIHTEAFF
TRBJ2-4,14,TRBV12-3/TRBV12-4,CASSLAREGNIQYF
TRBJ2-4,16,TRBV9,CASSAGTGVAKNIQYF
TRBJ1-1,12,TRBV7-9,CASSLGPTEAFF
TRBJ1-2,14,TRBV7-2,CASSATGGDYGYTF
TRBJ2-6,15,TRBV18,CASSTIPPGANVLTF
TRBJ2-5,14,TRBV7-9,CASRERRGGETQYF
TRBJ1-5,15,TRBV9,CASSGSRDKNQPQHF
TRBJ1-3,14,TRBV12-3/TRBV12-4,CASRLGTAGNTIYF
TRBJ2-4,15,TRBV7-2,CASSVSGGAKNIQYF
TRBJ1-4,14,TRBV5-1,CASSLTGYAEKLFF
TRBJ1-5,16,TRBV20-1,CSASGRGRSGNQPQHF
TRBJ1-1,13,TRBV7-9,CASSPVGHIEAFF
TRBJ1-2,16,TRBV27,CASSQSTGINYYGYTF
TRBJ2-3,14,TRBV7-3,CASSRTGTSDTQYF
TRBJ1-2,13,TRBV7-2,CASSRDRAYGYTF
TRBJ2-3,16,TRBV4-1,CASSQVWRISTDTQYF
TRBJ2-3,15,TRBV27,CASRSGTSKADTQYF
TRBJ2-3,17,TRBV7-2,CASSPTPTSGGTDTQYF
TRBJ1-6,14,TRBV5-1,CASSLGQEHSPLHF
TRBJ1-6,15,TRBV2,CASSESSADNSPLHF
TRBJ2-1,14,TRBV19,CASISGGAYNEQFF
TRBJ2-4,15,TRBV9,CASSSEGGRGNIQYF
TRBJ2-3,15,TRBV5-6,CASSLDRPSTDTQYF
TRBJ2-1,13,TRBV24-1,CATSDLLYDEQFF
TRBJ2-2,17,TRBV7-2,CATLAAIQRPNTGELFF
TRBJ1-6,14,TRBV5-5,CASRRDRINSPLHF
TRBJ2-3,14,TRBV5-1,CASSTSGGEDTQYF
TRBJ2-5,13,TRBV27,CASSLGPGETQYF
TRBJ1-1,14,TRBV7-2,CASSFRGSYTEAFF
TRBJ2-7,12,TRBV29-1,CSVEGKSYEQYF
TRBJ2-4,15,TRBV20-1,CSAPSTELAKNIQYF
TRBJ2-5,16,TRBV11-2,CASSFELDSLSETQYF
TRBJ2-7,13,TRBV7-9,CASVRLELYEQYF
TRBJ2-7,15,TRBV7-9,CASSEQGAWNYEQYF
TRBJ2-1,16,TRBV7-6,CASSFLAGEIYNEQFF